What follows are 27 T cell receptor beta chains derived from one specimen sequenced in a study of T cell responses to AZD1222 COVID-19 vaccine. Clones were sequenced by immunoSEQ multiplex PCR, and TCRdb holds only the in-frame ones, with some missing. The data contain roughly 180,000 clones, over 70% of them singletons. The sequencing here drew on peripheral blood, taken on day 0 of MenACWY control vaccination. These receptors were taken from an adult in good health.

This clone has more than one count but fewer than ten. The rearrangement links TRBV5-1 to TRBJ1-2; no clear D gene. V lost 2 bases, J lost 7 bases, and 12 bases lay in between. The CDR3 covers 13 residues. Per germline, CDR1 SGHRS and CDR2 YFSETQ. CDR3 residues: CASSLGQAGGYTF. DNA of the CDR3: TGCGCCAGCAGCTTAGGCCAGGCGGGTGGCTACACCTTC.

J is TRBJ1-6 and V is TRBV5-1; 9 nucleotides agree with TRBD1. The germline CDR1 and CDR2 sequences are SGHRS and YFSETQ. The CDR3 length is 15 residues. V lost 4 bases and J lost 10; bases outside the gene matches: 9. The CDR3: CASSVATGGSSPLHF. CDR3 coding DNA: TGCGCCAGCAGCGTAGCGACAGGGGGGAGCTCACCCCTCCACTTT.

This chain joins TRBV7-2 and TRBJ2-7; D uncertain. The germline V and J ends were trimmed by 5 bases and 2 bases, with 7 bases remaining between them. This CDR3 contains 12 residues. Germline CDR1 SGHTA, CDR2 FQGNSA. CDR3 protein: CASSLQPYEQYF. For the CDR3, the DNA is TGTGCCAGCAGCCTCCAACCCTACGAGCAGTACTTC.

This clone was recorded a few times. V and J are TRBV6-2 or TRBV6-3 and TRBJ2-7, with D perhaps matching TRBD1 or TRBD2 (6 bases each). The V end was cut by 2 bases, the J end by 4 bases, with 12 bases between. The length of the CDR3 is 14 residues. Germline V gives CDR1 MNHEY, CDR2 SVGEGT. CDR3 sequence (DNA): TGTGCCAGCAGTTACGTCCGGGGGCCGTACGAGCAGTACTTC. Its translation is CASSYVRGPYEQYF.

The genes are TRBV7-3 and TRBJ2-3; TRBD2 matches at 7 bases. Looked up from germline, CDR1 is SGHTA and CDR2 is FQGTGA. Trimming cost V 4 bases and J 6 bases; bases outside gene matches: 7. The CDR3 runs 14 residues. This CDR3 is CASSSSGFKDTQYF. The CDR3 DNA is TGTGCCAGCAGCTCTAGCGGTTTTAAGGATACGCAGTATTTT.

The J gene is TRBJ2-1, the V gene TRBV30; D is unclear. V lost 1 base, J lost 5 bases, and 6 bases lay in between. This CDR3 is built from 12 residues. CDR1 GTSNPN and CDR2 SVGIG come from the germline V gene (reference sequence). The CDR3 is CAWSGGNNEQFF. The CDR3 bases are TGTGCCTGGAGTGGGGGAAACAATGAGCAGTTCTTC. Using reference TRBV30 and TRBJ2-1 for the parts outside the CDR3, the full variable domain is SQTIHQWPATLVQPVGSPLSLECTVEGTSNPNLYWYRQAAGRGLQLLFYSVGIGQISSEVPQNLSASRPQDRQFILSSKKLLLSDSGFYLCAWSGGNNEQFFGPGTRLTVL.

The chain couples TRBV6-5 to TRBJ2-1, with no clear D. The CDR3 runs 15 residues. Deletions cut 2 bases from V and 0 bases from J, with 8 bases between. The germline V gene encodes CDR1 MNHEY and CDR2 SVGAGI. The CDR3 DNA reads TGTGCCAGCAGTTACGACCGTAACTCCTACAATGAGCAGTTCTTC. Protein sequence: CASSYDRNSYNEQFF.

V and J are TRBV6-1 and TRBJ2-6, with D perhaps matching TRBD1 (5 bases). There are 19 residues in the CDR3. V lost 0 bases and J 2 bases, leaving 17 bases between the germline ends. CDR1 MNHNS and CDR2 SASEGT come from the germline V gene. The CDR3 here is CASSEARQGGSAGANVLTF. The CDR3 coding sequence is TGTGCCAGCAGTGAAGCCCGCCAGGGCGGATCTGCTGGGGCCAACGTCCTGACTTTC.

This clone was detected a few times. The chain's CDR3 is CASSFPGGQGSNEQYF. The CDR3 DNA is TGTGCCAGCAGCTTCCCCGGGGGACAGGGGTCCAACGAGCAGTACTTC. This sequence joins TRBV7-9 and TRBJ2-7, with 10 bases lining up with TRBD1. This CDR3 contains 16 residues. Germline V lookup: CDR1 SEHNR, CDR2 FQNEAQ (reference sequence). Trimming at V came to 3 bases and at J to 5 bases, leaving 10 bases not matched to a gene.

The V gene is TRBV4-2, the J gene TRBJ1-5, with 9 bases matching TRBD1. J was trimmed by 9 bases and V by 2 bases; bases with no gene match: 14. Germline V gene data show CDR1 as LGHNA and CDR2 as YNFKEQ. The length of the CDR3 is 17 residues. DNA of the CDR3: TGTGCCAGCAGCCAATACTCCCTGACAGGGGGTGATTGGCCCCAGCATTTT. Its translation is CASSQYSLTGGDWPQHF.

This clone turned up a few times. This chain links TRBV5-1 with TRBJ2-2; no firm D call. Germline lookup yields CDR1 SGHRS and CDR2 YFSETQ. The germline V and J ends were trimmed by 4 bases and 1 base, with 8 bases remaining between them. CDR3 length: 14 amino acids. The CDR3 spells CASSPGGNTGELFF. CDR3 nucleotides: TGCGCCAGCAGCCCAGGCGGGAACACCGGGGAGCTGTTTTTT.

This sequence joins TRBV4-2 and TRBJ2-2, with D unresolved. Germline V lookup: CDR1 LGHNA, CDR2 YNFKEQ. The ends were cut back, 0 bases at V and 6 bases at J, with 11 bases in the middle. The CDR3 extends over 15 amino acids. This CDR3 reads CASSQDRDGAGELFF. For the CDR3, the DNA is TGTGCCAGCAGCCAAGATAGGGATGGGGCCGGGGAGCTGTTTTTT.

The CDR3 spells CASSGRGGEAFF. The CDR3 DNA follows: TGTGCCAGCAGCGGGAGGGGCGGTGAAGCTTTCTTT. The rearrangement links TRBV9 to TRBJ1-1; a possible D gene is TRBD1 (5 bases). The V end lost 3 bases, the J end lost 7 bases, and 10 bases lay between the germline ends. This CDR3 is built from 12 residues. Germline CDR1 and CDR2: SGDLS and YYNGEE.

J is TRBJ1-1 and V is TRBV12-3 or TRBV12-4; the match to TRBD1 covers 7 bases. Trimming took 11 bases from V and 1 from J; bases not matched to a gene: 4. The CDR3 covers 12 residues. In DNA form, the CDR3 reads TGTGCCGCGACAGGGCCGAACACTGAAGCTTTCTTT. Its translation: CAATGPNTEAFF.

This chain links TRBV7-2 with TRBJ2-5; a possible D gene is TRBD1 (5 bases). From germline, CDR1 is SGHTA and CDR2 FQGNSA. The CDR3 runs to 12 residues. V shed 7 bases and J shed 2 bases, with 8 bases lying between them. The CDR3: CASKRQQETQYF. The DNA of the CDR3 is TGTGCCAGCAAGAGACAGCAAGAGACCCAGTACTTC.

The chain joins TRBV6-6 to TRBJ1-6; weak D call: TRBD1 (5 bases). This CDR3 has 15 residues. Germline loops: CDR1 MNHNY, CDR2 SVGAGI (reference sequence). Trimming removed 0 bases from V and 9 bases from J, with 12 bases in between. CDR3 sequence reads: CASSYSGRGGSPLHF. DNA of the CDR3: TGTGCCAGCAGTTACTCGGGGAGGGGTGGTTCACCCCTCCACTTT.

The genes are TRBV5-4 and TRBJ2-1; possible D gene TRBD2, 6 bases. The length of the CDR3 is 14 residues. CDR1 and CDR2 from the germline V gene are SGHNT and YYREEE (reference sequence). Trimming shortened V by 4 bases and J by 1 base, and 9 bases separated the two germline ends. The CDR3 reads CASSRDSSYNEQFF. For the CDR3, the DNA is TGTGCCAGCAGCAGGGACTCATCCTACAATGAGCAGTTCTTC.

This clone was seen a single time. DNA of the CDR3: TGCGCCAGCAGCCCCCTCCCACAGGGATTGAACACTGAAGCTTTCTTT. Translating gives CASSPLPQGLNTEAFF. The V call is TRBV5-1, the J call TRBJ1-1, with a tentative D call TRBD1 (6 bases). Trimming removed 4 bases at V and 0 bases at J, with 16 bases between. This CDR3 contains 16 residues. Germline V gene sequence: CDR1 SGHRS, CDR2 YFSETQ.

This rearrangement joins TRBV7-6 to TRBJ1-1; 7 nucleotides line up with TRBD1. The CDR3 runs to 16 residues. The V gene's germline CDR1 is SGHVS and CDR2 FNYEAQ. With 5 bases clipped from V and 5 bases from J, the junction kept 14 bases outside the gene matches. In DNA form, the CDR3 reads TGTGCCAGCAGCATACTAGGGGACAGCCTGGGGACTGAAGCTTTCTTT. Its translation: CASSILGDSLGTEAFF.

The V gene is TRBV28, the J gene TRBJ2-7, with D perhaps matching TRBD1 or TRBD2 (5 bases each). The CDR3 runs to 15 residues. Trimming left V 7 bases short and J 3 bases short, with 19 bases between. The germline CDR1 and CDR2 sequences are MDHEN and SYDVKM. DNA of the CDR3: TGTGCCAGCACCCCTGTTGGGGACCCCCTCTACGAGCAGTACTTC. This sequence encodes CASTPVGDPLYEQYF.

This rearrangement joins TRBV3-1 (or the pseudogene TRBV3-2) to TRBJ1-5; D remains unclear. V lost 1 base and J 2 bases, leaving 9 bases between the germline ends. The germline V gene has CDR1 LGHDT and CDR2 YNNKEL (reference sequence). The CDR3 sequence is 15 residues long. The CDR3 loop reads CASSQGGIGNQPQHF. CDR3 DNA sequence: TGTGCCAGCAGCCAAGGGGGAATCGGCAATCAGCCCCAGCATTTT.

This clone came up once. V gene TRBV6-5 combines with J gene TRBJ2-2, with D hard to call. The CDR3 is made up of 14 amino acids. Trimming removed 4 bases at V and 5 bases at J, with 11 bases between. The germline V gene encodes CDR1 MNHEY and CDR2 SVGAGI. The CDR3 bases are TGTGCCAGCAGTTTTTCGGTTAATACCGGGGAGCTGTTTTTT. It yields the protein CASSFSVNTGELFF.

This clone was counted a single time. The chain couples TRBV4-2 to TRBJ2-7; 14 bases are shared with TRBD2. Trimming cost V 4 bases and J 3 bases; bases outside gene matches: 2. The CDR3 spans 15 residues. CDR1 and CDR2 (germline): LGHNA, YNFKEQ. CDR3 DNA sequence: TGTGCCAGCAGCCGAGGGACTAGCGGGGGCTACGAGCAGTACTTC. It specifies CASSRGTSGGYEQYF.

The chain has TRBV30 and TRBJ1-6; D is possibly TRBD1 (5 bases). V lost 0 bases and J 9 bases, leaving 15 bases between the germline ends. Germline loops: CDR1 GTSNPN, CDR2 SVGIG (reference sequence). The CDR3 has 15 amino acids. CDR3 nucleotides: TGTGCCTGGAGTGTACTTGTAGGGGCTGGTTCACCCCTCCACTTT. Encoded protein: CAWSVLVGAGSPLHF.

This chain uses TRBV6-6 with TRBJ1-1, with 8 bases that match TRBD1. J gave up 4 bases and V 6 bases, and 10 bases lay outside the gene matches. Germline CDR1 is MNHNY and CDR2 is SVGAGI (reference sequence). This CDR3 spans 15 amino acids. CDR3 sequence (DNA): TGTGCCAGCAGCTACCGACAGGGGACGGCCACTGAAGCTTTCTTT. Its translation: CASSYRQGTATEAFF.

The table lists this clone with a count of one. This chain uses TRBV27 with TRBJ1-3, with D perhaps matching TRBD1 (6 bases). V gave up 2 bases and J gave up 3 bases, with 11 bases separating them. CDR1 MNHEY and CDR2 SMNVEV come from the germline V gene (reference sequence). CDR3 size: 15 residues. In nucleotides, the CDR3 is TGTGCCAGCAGTTTACAGGGGTTAGGTGGAAACACCATATATTTT. The encoded protein is CASSLQGLGGNTIYF.

The rearrangement joins TRBV29-1 to TRBJ2-7; 8 nucleotides line up with TRBD2. Germline V gene sequence: CDR1 SQVTM, CDR2 ANQGSEA. With 2 bases clipped from V and 5 bases from J, the junction kept 5 bases outside the gene matches. This CDR3 is built from 13 residues. The CDR3 bases are TGCAGCGTTGAACCGCGGGGGGCCCACGAGCAGTACTTC. Translation: CSVEPRGAHEQYF.